Included here is one T cell receptor beta chain sequence, with context. The antigen remains undetermined. Heparinized whole blood, roughly 4.5 to 9 ml, came from each donor. The assay was immunoSEQ multiplex PCR, and TCRdb's table has in-frame clones only and misses some. The repertoire yields approximately 29,000 clones, none seen only once; the top ten contain roughly 3%. The source of the sample is a study of T cell clonality in common variable immunodeficiency. Findings and caveats of the study: Common variable immunodeficiency TCR beta sequences reportedly had fewer deletions and N-nucleotide insertions.

The specimen sequenced was peripheral blood mononuclear cells. The source is a human donor with common variable immunodeficiency.

The CDR3 here is CASSPGNGDQPQHF. Partial CDR3 DNA: TGTGCCAGCTCACCGGGGAACGGGGATCAGCCC. The V gene is TRBV18, the J gene TRBJ1-5, with unresolved D. The CDR3 end lies 3 residues beyond the end of the read and is filled in from the germline J gene. The CDR3 contains 14 residues. Trimming removed 3 bases at V and 5 bases at J, with 11 bases between. The V gene's germline CDR1 is KGHSH and CDR2 LQKENI.